The source of this T cell receptor (beta chain) is a study of regulatory T cells in long-lasting Graves disease. Background on the study: Graves' cases, newly diagnosed, had used antithyroid drugs under 3 months.

This CDR3 region has 12 residues. CDR1 is DFQATT and CDR2 is SNEGSKA in the germline V gene (reference sequence). Remarks on this clonotype: What it recognizes is unknown. The junction does not match germline at one end; this may be a read error.

In building TCR beta libraries, iRepertoire HTBI primers were used together with Arm-PCR of CDR3 regions. TCRdb re-called the multiplex PCR reads through MiXCR, storing one row per CDR3 protein. The sample carries about 350,000 distinct CDR3 sequences, around 15% recorded once. Study-wide findings and caveats: Persistent Graves' cases showed lower TCR diversity than newly diagnosed cases. Accuracy was perhaps lowered by the small sample size.

Time point defined: newly diagnosed GD, antithyroid drugs for less than 3 months. Scientists built the TCR library using RNA that was extracted from PBMCs. This sample also appeared in a second study, on T cells in Graves' hyperthyroidism and ophthalmopathy. That paper adds: Stability of Graves' hyperthyroidism was defined as absent ophthalmopathy progression within 18 months.

Specimen: peripheral blood mononuclear cells (PBMCs), collected at new diagnosis, from a patient treated with antithyroid drugs. The rearrangement links TRBV20-1 to TRBJ2-7, with D possibly TRBD2 on 5 matching bases. The sequence was collected from a woman under 30 with Graves disease. The CDR3 DNA reads TGCAGTGCTAGCCCTCAGACTAACGAGCGGTACTTC. Protein product: CSASPQTNERYF.